A selection of T cell receptor beta chains follows, all from one sample in a study of T cells in tuberculosis. Here immunoSEQ multiplex PCR was the method, and the copy in TCRdb shows in-frame clones only, minus some. The data contain tens of thousands of clones, around 90% of them seen just once; the ten biggest clones take up around 7.7%. Sequenced material: PBMCs. These receptors all stem from a donor aged 10-30 years with latent tuberculosis or without tuberculosis infection. Some clones in this sample may be carry-over from other donors' samples. Each CDR3 is given with its conserved first and last residue. A D gene is named only where the DNA matches it firmly. Only part of the rows carry a size: once, few, many, or a class if the clone is expanded.

>TRBV27|13|.|.|TRBJ2-1
TGTGCCAGCAGTCCCACGGAGGGCCCCGAGCAGTTCTTC
CASSPTEGPEQFF
>TRBV2|10|.|.|TRBJ1-1
TGTGCCAGCGTGGGCCCTGAAGCTTTCTTT
CASVGPEAFF
>TRBV15|15|.|TRBD2|TRBJ2-3
TGTGCCACCAGCAGAGAGCGGGGGGGCCCAGATACGCAGTATTTT
CATSRERGGPDTQYF
>TRBV6-4|14|.|TRBD2|TRBJ2-1
TGTGCCAGCAGTGCGGGAGGCCCCTACAATGAGCAGTTCTTC
CASSAGGPYNEQFF
>TRBV4-1|13|once|.|TRBJ1-5
TGCGCCAGCAGTACCGGAGGCAATCAGCCCCAGCATTTT
CASSTGGNQPQHF
>TRBV7-9|14|.|TRBD1|TRBJ1-2
TGTGCCAGCAGCCGACTACAGGGGGATTATGGCTACACCTTC
CASSRLQGDYGYTF
>TRBV13|16|.|TRBD2|TRBJ2-1
TGTGCCAGCAGCCCCCGGACTAGCGGGAGAAAGCATGAGCAGTTCTTC
CASSPRTSGRKHEQFF
>TRBV6-5|13|.|TRBD1|TRBJ1-2
TGTGCCAGCAGGGGACAGGGGATTAGTGGCTACACCTTC
CASRGQGISGYTF
>TRBV2|14|once|.|TRBJ1-4
TGTGCCAGCAGCTCTCTTGCAACTAATGAAAAACTGTTTTTT
CASSSLATNEKLFF
>TRBV6-6|16|.|.|TRBJ2-7
TGTGCCAGCAGTTACTGGCCAGGAAACTTCCATTACGAGCAGTACTTC
CASSYWPGNFHYEQYF
>TRBV5-5|17|.|.|TRBJ2-2
TGTGCCAGCAGCTTAGTATTGGCAGCGGGTCTTACCGGGGAGCTGTTTTTT
CASSLVLAAGLTGELFF
>TRBV2|12|.|.|TRBJ1-1
TGTGCCAGCAGTTACTACCAGGGTGAAGCTTTCTTT
CASSYYQGEAFF
>TRBV28|14|.|.|TRBJ2-7
TGTGCCACCGCACTCCCAACAGGGATTTACGAGCAGTACTTC
CATALPTGIYEQYF
>TRBV27|17|.|.|TRBJ1-2
TGTGCCAGCAGTTTATCGATACAGGCCGGAGCTAACTATGGCTACACCTTC
CASSLSIQAGANYGYTF
>TRBV28|16|.|.|TRBJ1-1
TGTGCCAGCACCGCCGTGTCAGGGCTTGCCTTCCCCGAAGCTTTCTTT
CASTAVSGLAFPEAFF
>TRBV4-1|14|.|TRBD2|TRBJ2-7
TGCGCCAGCAGTAAACTAGCGGGGGCCTACGAGCAGTACTTC
CASSKLAGAYEQYF